The next 16 T cell receptor beta chains were all read from a single sample in a study of T cell changes during pregnancy in multiple sclerosis. Only in-frame clones appear in the TCRdb table, and some are missing; sequencing was by immunoSEQ multiplex PCR. This sample yields tens of thousands of clones, of which 85% to 95% are seen a single time; around 0.58% belongs to the top ten. The material was CD4+ T cells from peripheral blood mononuclear cells, obtained in the third trimester of pregnancy. All receptors derive from a female donor with multiple sclerosis, enrolled in a pregnancy study.

The chain recombines TRBV29-1 with TRBJ2-7, with D possibly matching TRBD1 (5 bases). The CDR3 contains 12 residues. The V end was cut by 4 bases, the J end by 2 bases, with 9 bases between. In germline, CDR1 is SQVTM, CDR2 ANQGSEA. In DNA form, the CDR3 reads TGCAGCGTTGGAGCGACAGCCTACGAGCAGTACTTC. Amino acids: CSVGATAYEQYF.

The rearrangement links TRBV12-5 to TRBJ2-2, with 11 bases aligning to TRBD2. Per the germline V gene, CDR1 is LGHNT and CDR2 is FRNRAP. V lost 7 bases and J lost 5; bases outside the gene matches: 9. This CDR3 has 16 amino acids. CDR3 sequence: CASALGLAGGTGELFF. DNA of the CDR3: TGTGCTAGTGCCCTCGGGCTAGCGGGAGGAACCGGGGAGCTGTTTTTT.

The V gene is TRBV2, the J gene TRBJ2-3, with 9 bases lining up with TRBD1. CDR1 is SNHLY, CDR2 FYNNEI, per germline. This CDR3 spans 15 amino acids. V gave up 7 bases and J gave up 5 bases; unmatched junction bases: 10. In DNA form, the CDR3 reads TGTGCCAGCATCGGGACAGGGAAGGGCCGAGATACGCAGTATTTT. Residues: CASIGTGKGRDTQYF.

The chain is built from TRBV7-2 and TRBJ2-5, with D maybe TRBD1 (6 bases). The CDR3 is 14 amino acids. V was trimmed by 2 bases and J by 1 base, leaving 8 bases between them. Germline V lookup: CDR1 SGHTA, CDR2 FQGNSA. The CDR3 region is CASSLLTGQETQYF. DNA for the CDR3: TGTGCCAGCAGCTTATTGACAGGCCAAGAGACCCAGTACTTC. Full variable domain (remainder filled in from reference TRBV7-2 and TRBJ2-5): GAGVSQSPSNKVTEKGKDVELRCDPISGHTALYWYRQSLGQGLEFLIYFQGNSAPDKSGLPSDRFSAERTGGSVSTLTIQRTQQEDSAVYLCASSLLTGQETQYFGPGTRLLVL.

The gene calls are TRBV2 and TRBJ2-5, with 13 bases identical to TRBD2. Germline loops: CDR1 SNHLY, CDR2 FYNNEI. This CDR3 contains 14 residues. V was pared by 6 bases and J by 6 bases, with 4 bases of the junction left unmatched. CDR3 bases: TGTGCCAGCAGAGGACTAGCGGGGGAACAGACCCAGTACTTC. The encoded protein is CASRGLAGEQTQYF.

This chain links TRBV12-5 with TRBJ2-4; 8 nucleotides line up with TRBD1. The V and J ends lost 0 bases and 0 bases, in that order; junction bases with no gene match: 4. Per germline, CDR1 LGHNT and CDR2 FRNRAP. This CDR3 has 17 amino acids. CDR3 DNA: TGTGCTAGTGGTTTGGTCACAGGGGGGTCAGCCAAAAACATTCAGTACTTC. Translated: CASGLVTGGSAKNIQYF.

The chain couples TRBV5-4 to TRBJ1-2; D ambiguous. This CDR3 is 13 amino acids long. Germline V CDR1 and CDR2: SGHNT, YYREEE (reference sequence). The V end lost 2 bases, the J end lost 2 bases, and 7 bases lay between the germline ends. The CDR3 DNA reads TGTGCCAGCAGCTTACCGGTGAACTATGGCTACACCTTC. This translates into CASSLPVNYGYTF.

The chain uses TRBV27 and TRBJ2-1, with TRBD2 matching over 11 bases. The junction had 4 bases not matched to a gene; V was cut back by 4 bases and J by 2 bases. Germline CDR1 and CDR2: MNHEY and SMNVEV (reference sequence). The CDR3 totals 16 residues. The CDR3 protein is CASSSIAGGPYNEQFF. The CDR3 region has the DNA TGTGCCAGCAGTTCCATAGCGGGAGGGCCCTACAATGAGCAGTTCTTC.

The chain is built from TRBV7-2 and TRBJ1-6, with 9 nucleotides matching TRBD1. The germline V gene has CDR1 SGHTA and CDR2 FQGNSA. The CDR3 is 16 residues long. V shed 3 bases, J shed 4 bases, and the junction held 4 bases outside the gene matches. In nucleotides, the CDR3 is TGTGCCAGCAGCTTTTACAGGGGGCTATATAATTCACCCCTCCACTTT. Encoded protein: CASSFYRGLYNSPLHF.

This clone was recorded only once. The chain links TRBV7-9 to TRBJ1-5, with D perhaps matching TRBD1 (6 bases). The V gene's germline CDR1 is SEHNR and CDR2 FQNEAQ (reference sequence). V was clipped by 3 bases and J by 0 bases, with 9 bases between them. There are 15 residues in the CDR3. The CDR3 region is CASSFSDSSNQPQHF. In DNA, the CDR3 is TGTGCCAGCAGCTTTTCGGACAGTAGCAATCAGCCCCAGCATTTT.

V and J are TRBV28 and TRBJ2-3, with 7 bases lining up with TRBD2. The J segment lost 2 bases and the V segment lost 7 bases, leaving 6 bases of the junction unmatched. The CDR3 runs to 14 residues. Germline CDR1 is MDHEN and CDR2 is SYDVKM. DNA of the CDR3: TGTGCCAGCATCCCGGGGGGTACCACAGATACGCAGTATTTT. Translated: CASIPGGTTDTQYF.

The rearrangement links TRBV6-5 to TRBJ2-5, with D uncertain. Germline V CDR1 and CDR2: MNHEY, SVGAGI. The CDR3 contains 13 residues. V lost 4 bases, J lost 7 bases, and 13 bases lay in between. The CDR3 sequence is CASSSGVSGTQYF. The CDR3 DNA is TGTGCCAGCAGTTCTGGTGTCTCAGGGACCCAGTACTTC.

This chain joins TRBV4-3 and TRBJ1-2; 7 bases are a match to TRBD1. This CDR3 contains 14 residues. V gave up 4 bases and J gave up 5 bases; unmatched junction bases: 7. Germline loops: CDR1 LGHNA, CDR2 YSLEER. The CDR3 loop is CASSRSGTAYGYTF. The CDR3 DNA is TGCGCCAGCAGCCGATCCGGGACAGCATATGGCTACACCTTC.

The J gene is TRBJ2-2, the V gene TRBV19; 11 positions agree with TRBD2. The CDR3 is 16 amino acids. The junction had 6 bases not matched to a gene; V was cut back by 2 bases and J by 7 bases. Germline V gene lookup returns CDR1 LNHDA and CDR2 SQIVND (reference sequence). CDR3 in DNA: TGTGCCAGTAGTATAACTAGCGGGGGTAAAGGCGGGGAGCTGTTTTTT. Its protein is CASSITSGGKGGELFF.

The rearrangement uses TRBV27 and TRBJ2-7; 10 bases fit TRBD2. Losses at the gene ends were 5 bases for V and 3 bases for J; bases not matched to a gene: 13. The CDR3 is 17 amino acids. In germline, CDR1 is MNHEY, CDR2 SMNVEV (reference sequence). In DNA, the CDR3 is TGTGCCAGCAGTCCGACCCGTGTGTCTAGCGGGAGCTACGAGCAGTACTTC. Translated: CASSPTRVSSGSYEQYF.

This clone was seen just once. The chain employs TRBV9 and TRBJ1-6; tentative D call: TRBD1 (6 bases). The CDR3 is 16 amino acids. V was clipped by 2 bases and J by 6 bases, with 15 bases between them. Germline CDR1 and CDR2: SGDLS and YYNGEE. The CDR3 nucleotides are TGTGCCAGCAGCGTGGGGGCACAGGCTTTTAATTCACCCCTCCACTTT. This codes for CASSVGAQAFNSPLHF. Using reference TRBV9 and TRBJ1-6 for the parts outside the CDR3, the full variable domain is DSGVTQTPKHLITATGQRVTLRCSPRSGDLSVYWYQQSLDQGLQFLIQYYNGEERAKGNILERFSAQQFPDLHSELNLSSLELGDSALYFCASSVGAQAFNSPLHFGNGTRLTVT.